One sample yielded the 22 T cell receptor beta chains listed below, sequenced in a study of persistence of HIV-infected CD4 T cells. These receptors are not linked to any known antigen. The stimulus was lysate of CMV-infected fibroblasts, around 9.3 ug/mL. CD40L-negative CD69-negative CD45RO-high memory CD4+ T cells were sorted as populations depleted of antigen-responding cells. Sequencing used immunoSEQ version 4 in survey mode. Measured with immunoSEQ multiplex PCR; TCRdb has only the in-frame clones, and not every one. This table holds under 60,000 clones, 70% to 80% found once. This material consisted of CD4+ T cells sorted from PBMCs after approximately 19-hour stimulation, taken from a patient who received antiretroviral therapy. Every receptor here comes from an adult man with HIV who was CMV-seropositive.

The chain couples TRBV19 to TRBJ2-7; maybe TRBD2 (6 bases). This CDR3 has 15 amino acids. Deletions cut 0 bases from V and 1 base from J, with 10 bases between. CDR1 LNHDA and CDR2 SQIVND come from the germline V gene (reference sequence). The CDR3 region is CASSIELAPSYEQYF. Written as DNA, the CDR3 is TGTGCCAGTAGTATAGAGCTAGCGCCTTCCTACGAGCAGTACTTC.

The genes are TRBV5-4 and TRBJ2-7; 7 bases match TRBD1. Germline CDR1 is SGHNT and CDR2 is YYREEE (reference sequence). CDR3 length equals 14 residues. The junction had 8 bases not matched to a gene; V was cut back by 4 bases and J by 4 bases. CDR3 protein: CASSKRVGQYEQYF. The CDR3 bases are TGTGCCAGCAGCAAAAGGGTGGGACAGTACGAGCAGTACTTC.

This sequence joins TRBV9 and TRBJ2-4; D unresolved. Germline CDR1 reads SGDLS; CDR2 reads YYNGEE. V lost 4 bases and J lost 3, with 20 bases in between. The CDR3 extends over 17 amino acids. The CDR3 DNA follows: TGTGCCAGCAGCCCTCTGGAAAGGGTCTCCCTCAAAAACATTCAGTACTTC. It yields the protein CASSPLERVSLKNIQYF.

V and J are TRBV6-1 and TRBJ2-7, with D tentatively TRBD2 (6 bases). This CDR3 has 14 amino acids. CDR1 and CDR2 from the germline V gene are MNHNS and SASEGT. The V gene lost 0 bases and the J gene lost 2 bases, with 8 bases spanning the gap. The CDR3 nucleotides are TGTGCCAGCAGTGAAGCCGGGGGACCCTACGAGCAGTACTTC. Translated: CASSEAGGPYEQYF.

The CDR3 DNA reads TGTGCCAGCTCCGTAGCCGGACCGCAGAAACGTGAACTGTTTTTT. This encodes CASSVAGPQKRELFF. The chain links TRBV25-1 to TRBJ1-4; D unresolved. V gave up 8 bases and J gave up 12 bases, with 25 bases separating them. Germline-derived CDR1 and CDR2 are MGHDK and SYGVNS. The CDR3 spans 15 residues.

The chain has TRBV14 and TRBJ2-7; D may correspond to TRBD1 or TRBD2 (6 bases each). Germline CDR1 SGHDN, CDR2 FVKESK. The CDR3 is 16 residues long. V lost 5 bases to trimming and J lost 2 bases, with 19 bases between them. The CDR3 spells CASSTGRARGAYEQYF. CDR3 sequence (DNA): TGTGCCAGCAGCACGGGACGGGCGAGGGGGGCCTACGAGCAGTACTTC.

This sequence joins TRBV5-5 and TRBJ2-7; no definite D call. The germline CDR1 and CDR2 sequences are SGHKS and YYEKEE (reference sequence). V gave up 4 bases and J gave up 4 bases, with 12 bases separating them. CDR3 length: 13 residues. CDR3 DNA sequence: TGTGCCAGCAGCCTCGAGTTCAGGTACGAGCAGTACTTC. This codes for CASSLEFRYEQYF. Filled out from reference TRBV5-5 and TRBJ2-7, the complete variable domain reads DAGVTQSPTHLIKTRGQQVTLRCSPISGHKSVSWYQQVLGQGPQFIFQYYEKEERGRGNFPDRFSARQFPNYSSELNVNALLLGDSALYLCASSLEFRYEQYFGPGTRLTVT.

The chain couples TRBV6-6 to TRBJ1-5; possibly TRBD1 for D (5 bases). The germline V gene has CDR1 MNHNY and CDR2 SVGAGI (reference sequence). The V end was cut by 0 bases, the J end by 6 bases, with 15 bases between. The CDR3 is 16 amino acids. CDR3 sequence (DNA): TGTGCCAGCAGTTACTCGGCAGTCCAGGGCGGTCAGCCCCAGCATTTT. It yields the protein CASSYSAVQGGQPQHF.

V usage is TRBV19 and J usage is TRBJ1-2; tentatively, D is TRBD1 (6 bases). V was pared by 4 bases and J by 3 bases, with 15 bases between. This CDR3 has 15 residues. Germline V gene lookup returns CDR1 LNHDA and CDR2 SQIVND (reference sequence). In DNA, the CDR3 is TGTGCCAGTAGTACACGGGACACAACTGACTATGGCTACACCTTC. Translation: CASSTRDTTDYGYTF.

This clone showed up just once. In DNA, the CDR3 is TGCGCCAGCAGCCAAGACAGCCAGGGGAATCAGCCCCAGCATTTT. It codes for CASSQDSQGNQPQHF. The chain is built from TRBV4-1 and TRBJ1-5, with a possible D match to TRBD1 (6 bases). Germline CDR1 MGHRA, CDR2 YSYEKL. The CDR3 covers 15 residues. The V and J ends lost 0 bases and 4 bases respectively, with 10 bases between them.

The gene calls are TRBV28 and TRBJ1-2, with D unresolved. V was pared by 8 bases and J by 0 bases, with 19 bases between. The CDR3 covers 16 residues. Germline loops: CDR1 MDHEN, CDR2 SYDVKM. The CDR3 sequence: CASVLGGGSANYGYTF. Written as DNA, the CDR3 is TGTGCCAGCGTGTTGGGCGGAGGGTCGGCTAACTATGGCTACACCTTC.

This sequence joins TRBV12-5 and TRBJ2-2, with D maybe TRBD1 (5 bases). The ends were cut back, 2 bases at V and 4 bases at J, with 11 bases in the middle. Germline values: CDR1 LGHNT, CDR2 FRNRAP. CDR3 length: 15 residues. In DNA form, the CDR3 reads TGTGCTAGTGGTTTGCAGCAGGGCGCCACCGGGGAGCTGTTTTTT. Its protein is CASGLQQGATGELFF. The full variable domain, rest sourced from reference TRBV12-5 and TRBJ2-2, is DARVTQTPRHKVTEMGQEVTMRCQPILGHNTVFWYRQTMMQGLELLAYFRNRAPLDDSGMPKDRFSAEMPDATLATLKIQPSEPRDSAVYFCASGLQQGATGELFFGEGSRLTVL.

The CDR3 loop is CASSLGLAGARTFQETQYF. DNA for the CDR3: TGTGCCAGCAGCTTAGGCCTAGCGGGAGCCCGAACCTTCCAAGAGACCCAGTACTTC. The chain joins TRBV11-3 to TRBJ2-5; TRBD2 matches 10 bases. The CDR3 totals 19 residues. Trimming took 1 base from V and 1 from J; bases not matched to a gene: 12. From germline, CDR1 is SGHNT and CDR2 YENEEA.

V and J are TRBV3-1 (or the pseudogene TRBV3-2) and TRBJ2-5, with 10 bases that match TRBD1. The trim removed 4 bases at V and 4 bases at J, leaving 6 bases unmatched. Germline CDR1 and CDR2: LGHDT and YNNKEL (reference sequence). The CDR3 loop spans 15 amino acids. For the CDR3, the DNA is TGTGCCAGCAGCCTCCAAAGGACAGGGGGAGAGACCCAGTACTTC. It specifies CASSLQRTGGETQYF.

The rearrangement uses TRBV15 and TRBJ2-7; D gene unclear. V was trimmed by 3 bases and J by 4 bases, leaving 10 bases between them. Germline V lookup: CDR1 LNHNV, CDR2 YYDKDF (reference sequence). This CDR3 is built from 13 residues. CDR3 region: CATSSGNTYEQYF. Written as DNA, the CDR3 is TGTGCCACCAGCAGCGGAAACACTTACGAGCAGTACTTC. Variable domain in full (rest from reference TRBV15 and TRBJ2-7): DAMVIQNPRYQVTQFGKPVTLSCSQTLNHNVMYWYQQKSSQAPKLLFHYYDKDFNNEADTPDNFQSRRPNTSFCFLDIRSPGLGDTAMYLCATSSGNTYEQYFGPGTRLTVT.

The rearrangement uses TRBV19 and TRBJ1-2; tentatively, D is TRBD1 (6 bases). Germline CDR1 LNHDA, CDR2 SQIVND (reference sequence). With 4 bases removed from V and 0 bases from J, the gap between germline ends came to 18 bases. There are 17 residues in the CDR3. DNA for the CDR3: TGTGCCAGTAGTAGAAGACAGGCCTATGAGACTAACTATGGCTACACCTTC. Its translation: CASSRRQAYETNYGYTF.

CDR3 DNA sequence: TGCAGCGTTGAACCCGATGGTCGGAGGGAGCTGTTTTTT. Protein sequence: CSVEPDGRRELFF. The chain carries TRBV29-1 and TRBJ2-2, with unresolved D. Germline lookup yields CDR1 SQVTM and CDR2 ANQGSEA. Trimming cost V 2 bases and J 9 bases, with 13 bases left between them. The CDR3 is 13 residues long.

The chain joins TRBV7-9 to TRBJ1-1; perhaps TRBD1 as D (5 bases). The germline gives CDR1 SEHNR, CDR2 FQNEAQ (reference sequence). The germline V and J ends were trimmed by 4 bases and 0 bases, with 12 bases remaining between them. The CDR3 runs to 15 residues. CDR3 protein: CASSSMDNMNTEAFF. The CDR3 DNA sequence: TGTGCCAGCAGCTCAATGGACAACATGAACACTGAAGCTTTCTTT.

The chain uses TRBV7-2 and TRBJ2-3; a possible D gene is TRBD1 (6 bases). Trimming pared 5 bases from V and 3 bases from J, leaving 15 bases between. There are 15 residues in the CDR3. Germline-derived CDR1 and CDR2 are SGHTA and FQGNSA. The CDR3 here is CASSPAKGETDTQYF. CDR3 nucleotides: TGTGCCAGCAGCCCAGCAAAGGGGGAGACAGATACGCAGTATTTT.

This clone was picked up a small number of times. CDR3 sequence (DNA): TGTGCCAGCAGTCCGTTTCAGGGGAATCAGCCCCAGCATTTT. Translating it yields CASSPFQGNQPQHF. This chain uses TRBV2 with TRBJ1-5; a weak D match, TRBD1 (6 bases). Germline V CDR1 and CDR2: SNHLY, FYNNEI. Trimming took off 5 bases at V and 4 bases at J, with 12 bases between the two ends. This CDR3 contains 14 residues.

The V call is TRBV4-3, the J call TRBJ2-4; no clear D gene. This CDR3 has 15 amino acids. V lost 0 bases to trimming and J lost 6 bases, with 12 bases between them. The V gene's germline CDR1 is LGHNA and CDR2 YSLEER. This chain's CDR3 is CASSQEVTLRNIQYF. The CDR3 coding sequence is TGCGCCAGCAGCCAAGAGGTGACTCTCAGAAACATTCAGTACTTC.

The chain employs TRBV6-4 and TRBJ1-2; 9 bases fit TRBD1. Germline CDR1 reads MRHNA; CDR2 reads SNTAGT. The J segment lost 2 bases and the V segment lost 2 bases, leaving 3 bases of the junction unmatched. The CDR3 spans 15 residues. DNA of the CDR3: TGTGCCAGCAGTGACGGGACAGGGCGGAACTATGGCTACACCTTC. Protein sequence: CASSDGTGRNYGYTF.